This T cell receptor beta chain was observed in a study of identical twins. This clonotype was seen a handful of times. What it recognizes is unknown. Using its own MiXCR run on the 5' RACE reads, TCRdb lists one record per CDR3 protein. This table has about 530,000 distinct CDR3 sequences, approximately 14% appearing once. General study findings and limits: Conclusions were based on cross-sectional statistical analysis, without following the same donors.

The J segment lost 3 bases and the V segment lost 4 bases, leaving 7 bases of the junction unmatched. Germline V gene lookup returns CDR1 SGHTA and CDR2 FQGNSA. CDR3 size: 15 residues. These same data were also listed under a study on yellow fever vaccine responses in identical twins.

This receptor was identified in a woman between 18 and 29 years old in good health. This sequence joins TRBV7-2 and TRBJ1-2, with 8 bases fitting TRBD1. Input material: CD4+ T cells sorted from blood. The DNA of the CDR3 is TGTGCCAGCAGCTCCCGGACAGGGAATGACTATGGCTACACCTTC. It encodes CASSSRTGNDYGYTF.